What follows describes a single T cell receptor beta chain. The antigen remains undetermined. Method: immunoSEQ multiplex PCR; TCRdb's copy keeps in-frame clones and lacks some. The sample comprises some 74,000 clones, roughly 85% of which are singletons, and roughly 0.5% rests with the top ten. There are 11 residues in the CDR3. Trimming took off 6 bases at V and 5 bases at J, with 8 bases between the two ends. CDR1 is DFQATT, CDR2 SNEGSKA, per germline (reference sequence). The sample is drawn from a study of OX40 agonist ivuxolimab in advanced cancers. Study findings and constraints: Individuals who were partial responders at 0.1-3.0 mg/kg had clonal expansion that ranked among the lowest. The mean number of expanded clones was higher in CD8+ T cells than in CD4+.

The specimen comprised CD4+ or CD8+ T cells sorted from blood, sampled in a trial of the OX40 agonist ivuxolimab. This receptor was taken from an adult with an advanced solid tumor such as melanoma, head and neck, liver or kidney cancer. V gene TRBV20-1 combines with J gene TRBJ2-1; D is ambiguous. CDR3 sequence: CSAAPNNEQFF. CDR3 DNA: TGCAGTGCCGCTCCAAACAATGAGCAGTTCTTC.